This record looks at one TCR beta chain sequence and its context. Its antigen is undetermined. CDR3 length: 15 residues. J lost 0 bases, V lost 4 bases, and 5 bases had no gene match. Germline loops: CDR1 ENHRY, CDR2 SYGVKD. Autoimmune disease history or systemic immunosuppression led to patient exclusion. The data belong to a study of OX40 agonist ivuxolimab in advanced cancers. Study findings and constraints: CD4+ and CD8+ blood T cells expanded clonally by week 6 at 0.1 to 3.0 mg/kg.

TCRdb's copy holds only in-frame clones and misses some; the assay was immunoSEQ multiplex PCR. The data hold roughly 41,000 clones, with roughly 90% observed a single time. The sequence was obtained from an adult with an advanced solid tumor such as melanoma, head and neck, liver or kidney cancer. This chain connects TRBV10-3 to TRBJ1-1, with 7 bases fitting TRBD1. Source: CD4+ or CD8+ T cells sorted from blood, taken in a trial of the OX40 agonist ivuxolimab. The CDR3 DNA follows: TGTGCCATCAGTGGACGACAGGGATTGAACACTGAAGCTTTCTTT. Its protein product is CAISGRQGLNTEAFF.